This paragraph reports one T cell receptor beta chain. This sample was taken from a study of patients and donors after allogeneic stem cell transplantation. The germline gives CDR1 SGHNT, CDR2 YYREEE (reference sequence). The CDR3 has 16 residues. The V and J ends lost 2 bases and 4 bases respectively, with 18 bases between them. TCRdb processed the RT-PCR reads anew with MiXCR; each CDR3 protein has one entry. The data hold around 240,000 distinct CDR3 sequences, with around 14% observed a single time. This clonotype was obtained from a human donor who was either an allogeneic HSCT recipient or a stem cell or donor lymphocyte infusion donor (not recorded which). It is not recorded whose cells these are; they may come from a transplant donor. V is TRBV5-4 and J is TRBJ1-2, with D maybe TRBD1 (5 bases). Sequencing used blood, either unsorted or a sorted T cell fraction (not recorded which). The CDR3 region is CASSFVGGDLSYGYTF. The CDR3 DNA sequence: TGTGCCAGCAGCTTCGTAGGAGGGGATCTTTCCTATGGCTACACCTTC.